These T cell receptor beta chains were read from a single sample in a study of shared clonotypes between healthy human individuals. The assay was immunoSEQ multiplex PCR, and TCRdb's table has in-frame clones only and misses some. The data hold 600,000 to 750,000 clones, with just under 75% observed a single time. Source material: memory CD4+ T cells sorted from blood. The receptors were sampled from a woman aged 25-40 years in good health. CDR3s include the opening cysteine and the closing phenylalanine or tryptophan. A D gene is named only where the DNA matches it firmly. Clone size is given for some rows only: seen once, a few or many times, or a class if the clone is expanded.

d_call j_call clone_size v_call cdr3_aa cdr3_nt
NA TRBJ1-2 NA TRBV4-1 CASSQMPNYGYTF TGCGCCAGCAGCCAGATGCCCAACTATGGCTACACCTTC
TRBD2 TRBJ2-1 few TRBV5-4 CASSPRGGLAGGNEQFF TGTGCCAGCAGCCCACGGGGCGGACTAGCGGGAGGCAATGAGCAGTTCTTC
TRBD1 TRBJ2-7 NA TRBV10-2 CASSPGTAYEQYF TGCGCCAGCAGCCCCGGGACAGCCTACGAGCAGTACTTC
TRBD2 TRBJ2-3 NA TRBV18 CASSLTSGSDTQYF TGTGCCAGCTCCCTTACTAGCGGGAGTGATACGCAGTATTTT
NA TRBJ2-5 once TRBV28 CASSPYSQGGVGETQYF TGTGCCAGCAGTCCGTACTCACAGGGTGGCGTCGGGGAGACCCAGTACTTC
TRBD1 TRBJ2-1 NA TRBV6-5 CASSLDRVNEQFF TGTGCCAGCAGTCTGGACAGGGTCAATGAGCAGTTCTTC
TRBD2 TRBJ2-7 NA TRBV5-1 CASSPRTSGTAEQYF TGCGCCAGCAGCCCACGGACTAGCGGGACCGCCGAGCAGTACTTC
NA TRBJ2-5 NA TRBV28 CATQISETQYF TGTGCCACCCAGATATCGGAGACCCAGTACTTC
NA TRBJ2-2 NA TRBV7-2 CASSLMVGELFF TGTGCCAGCAGCTTAATGGTCGGGGAGCTGTTTTTT
NA TRBJ1-1 NA TRBV13 CASSLGGPGGPEAFF TGTGCCAGCAGCTTGGGCGGGCCCGGGGGCCCTGAAGCTTTCTTT
TRBD2 TRBJ2-7 NA TRBV28 CASSPPGLADPYEQYF TGTGCCAGCAGTCCCCCCGGACTAGCGGACCCCTACGAGCAGTACTTC
NA TRBJ1-1 few TRBV18 CASSPLGRSNTEAFF TGTGCCAGCTCACCCCTGGGACGGTCGAACACTGAAGCTTTCTTT
NA TRBJ1-5 NA TRBV28 CASSIMNQPQHF TGTGCCAGCAGTATCATGAATCAGCCCCAGCATTTT
NA TRBJ2-7 NA TRBV7-2 CASSLAGSLYEQYF TGTGCCAGCAGCTTAGCTGGCTCTCTTTACGAGCAGTACTTC
NA TRBJ2-3 NA TRBV7-6 CASSSSGVETDTQYF TGTGCCAGCAGCTCCTCGGGAGTAGAGACAGATACGCAGTATTTT
TRBD1 TRBJ1-5 NA TRBV19 CASSFQTGTALITSNQPQHF TGTGCCAGTAGTTTTCAAACCGGGACAGCCCTTATTACTAGCAATCAGCCCCAGCATTTT
TRBD1 TRBJ2-2 NA TRBV10-2 CASSVPGQGATGELFF TGCGCCAGCAGCGTACCGGGACAGGGGGCGACCGGGGAGCTGTTTTTT
NA TRBJ1-3 few TRBV29-1 CSVRQNSGNTIYF TGCAGCGTGAGACAGAACTCTGGAAACACCATATATTTT
NA TRBJ1-5 NA TRBV28 CASSPSGGGNQPQHF TGTGCCAGCAGTCCCTCGGGAGGGGGCAATCAGCCCCAGCATTTT
NA TRBJ2-4 NA TRBV28 CASSWGPTGLAKNIQYF TGTGCCAGCAGTTGGGGCCCAACAGGTCTAGCCAAAAACATTCAGTACTTC
TRBD1 TRBJ1-3 NA TRBV11-2 CASSPGGQGRNTIYF TGTGCCAGCAGCCCGGGGGGACAGGGGAGAAACACCATATATTTT
TRBD2 TRBJ2-5 NA TRBV29-1 CSVMSGEETQYF TGCAGCGTTATGAGCGGGGAAGAGACCCAGTACTTC
TRBD2 TRBJ2-2 NA TRBV6-6 CASMPGGTGELFF TGTGCCAGCATGCCGGGGGGCACCGGGGAGCTGTTTTTT
NA TRBJ1-3 NA TRBV4-2 CASSHDEGSGNTIYF TGTGCCAGCAGCCATGACGAGGGCTCTGGAAACACCATATATTTT
TRBD2 TRBJ2-3 NA TRBV27 CASRDLAGDSTDTQYF TGTGCCAGCAGGGACCTAGCGGGAGATAGCACAGATACGCAGTATTTT
NA TRBJ2-7 NA TRBV2 CASSEVGGGREQYF TGTGCCAGCAGTGAAGTTGGTGGAGGGAGAGAGCAGTACTTC
NA TRBJ2-7 NA TRBV25-1 CASIGHDPYEQYF TGTGCCAGCATCGGGCACGACCCCTACGAGCAGTACTTC
NA TRBJ1-2 NA TRBV7-2 CASSPPANRDYGYTF TGTGCCAGCAGCCCCCCGGCGAATAGGGACTATGGCTACACCTTC
TRBD1 TRBJ2-2 NA TRBV25-1 CASSDTRGQSGELFF TGTGCCAGCAGTGACACCAGGGGGCAGTCCGGGGAGCTGTTTTTT
NA TRBJ2-2 NA TRBV10-3 CAISELETGELFF TGTGCCATCAGTGAGTTGGAGACCGGGGAGCTGTTTTTT